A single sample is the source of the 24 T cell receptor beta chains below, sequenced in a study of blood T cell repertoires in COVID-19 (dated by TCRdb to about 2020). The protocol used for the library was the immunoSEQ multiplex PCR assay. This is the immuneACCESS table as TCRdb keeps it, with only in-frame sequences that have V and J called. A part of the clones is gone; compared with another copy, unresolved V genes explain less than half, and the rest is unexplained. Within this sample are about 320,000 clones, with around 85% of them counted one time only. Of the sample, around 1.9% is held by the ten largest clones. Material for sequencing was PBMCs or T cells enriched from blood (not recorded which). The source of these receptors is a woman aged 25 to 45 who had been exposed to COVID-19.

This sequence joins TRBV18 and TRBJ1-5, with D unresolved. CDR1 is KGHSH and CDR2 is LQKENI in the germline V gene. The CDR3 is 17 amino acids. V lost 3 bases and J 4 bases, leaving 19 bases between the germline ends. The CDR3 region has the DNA TGTGCCAGCTCACCCTCAGGCGGGAGAAGTGGGAATCAGCCCCAGCATTTT. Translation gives CASSPSGGRSGNQPQHF.

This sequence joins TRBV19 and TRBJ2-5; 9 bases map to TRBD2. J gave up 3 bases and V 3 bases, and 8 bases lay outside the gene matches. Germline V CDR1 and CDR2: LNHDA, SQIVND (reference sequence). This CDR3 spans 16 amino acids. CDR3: CASSMAGGGREETQYF. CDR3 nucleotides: TGTGCCAGTAGTATGGCTGGTGGCGGGAGGGAAGAGACCCAGTACTTC.

CDR3 amino acids: CASSQDHGHGNTIYF. The CDR3 DNA reads as TGTGCCAGCAGCCAAGATCACGGACATGGAAACACCATATATTTT. This sequence joins TRBV3-1 (or the pseudogene TRBV3-2) and TRBJ1-3, with D possibly matching TRBD1 (5 bases). Deletions cut 0 bases from V and 3 bases from J, with 9 bases between. CDR1 is LGHDT and CDR2 is YNNKEL in the germline V gene (reference sequence). The CDR3 sequence is 15 residues long.

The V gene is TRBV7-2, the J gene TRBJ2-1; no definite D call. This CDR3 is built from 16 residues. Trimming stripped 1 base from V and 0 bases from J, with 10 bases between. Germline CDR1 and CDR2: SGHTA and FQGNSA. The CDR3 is CASSLGATTSYNEQFF. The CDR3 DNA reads TGTGCCAGCAGCTTAGGAGCCACCACCTCCTACAATGAGCAGTTCTTC. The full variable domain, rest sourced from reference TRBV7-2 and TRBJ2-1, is GAGVSQSPSNKVTEKGKDVELRCDPISGHTALYWYRQSLGQGLEFLIYFQGNSAPDKSGLPSDRFSAERTGGSVSTLTIQRTQQEDSAVYLCASSLGATTSYNEQFFGPGTRLTVL.

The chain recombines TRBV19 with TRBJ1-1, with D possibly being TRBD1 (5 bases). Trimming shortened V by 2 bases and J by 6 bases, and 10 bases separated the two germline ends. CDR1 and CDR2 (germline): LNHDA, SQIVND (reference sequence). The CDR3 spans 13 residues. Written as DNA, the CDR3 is TGTGCCAGTAGTATATCAGGGTCCTCTGAAGCTTTCTTT. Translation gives CASSISGSSEAFF.

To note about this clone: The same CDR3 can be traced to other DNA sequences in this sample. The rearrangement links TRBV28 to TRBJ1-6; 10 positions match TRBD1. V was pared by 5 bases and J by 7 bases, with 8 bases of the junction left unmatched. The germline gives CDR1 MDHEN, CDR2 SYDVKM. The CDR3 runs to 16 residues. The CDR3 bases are TGTGCCAGCAGTCCTCCGGGACAGGGGTTAAATTCACCCCTCCACTTT. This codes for CASSPPGQGLNSPLHF.

The chain's CDR3 is CASSYRGQGESYEQYF. The CDR3 bases are TGTGCCAGCAGTTATCGGGGACAGGGGGAATCCTACGAGCAGTACTTC. The chain employs TRBV27 and TRBJ2-7; 11 bases align to TRBD1. Losses at the gene ends were 4 bases for V and 1 base for J; bases not matched to a gene: 6. The length of the CDR3 is 16 residues. The V gene's germline CDR1 is MNHEY and CDR2 SMNVEV (reference sequence).

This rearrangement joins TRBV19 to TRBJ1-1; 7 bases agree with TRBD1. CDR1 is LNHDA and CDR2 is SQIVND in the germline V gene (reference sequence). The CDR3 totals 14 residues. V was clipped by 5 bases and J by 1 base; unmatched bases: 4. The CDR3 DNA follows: TGTGCCAGTAGTGGGACAGTTCCGAACACTGAAGCTTTCTTT. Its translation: CASSGTVPNTEAFF.

The CDR3, as DNA: TGTGCCAGCAGTCTCAGGGGGTATGGCACTGAAGCTTTCTTT. It encodes CASSLRGYGTEAFF. This sequence joins TRBV28 and TRBJ1-1; 7 bases fit TRBD1. The junction had 7 bases not matched to a gene; V was cut back by 5 bases and J by 4 bases. Germline CDR1 is MDHEN and CDR2 is SYDVKM. The CDR3 has 14 amino acids.

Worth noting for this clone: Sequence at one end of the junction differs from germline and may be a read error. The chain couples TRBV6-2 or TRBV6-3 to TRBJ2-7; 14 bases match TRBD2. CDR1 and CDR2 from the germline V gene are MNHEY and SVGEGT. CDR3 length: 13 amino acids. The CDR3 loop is CASSHRLAGGPCF. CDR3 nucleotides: TGTGCCAGCAGTCACAGACTAGCGGGGGGGCCTTGCTTC.

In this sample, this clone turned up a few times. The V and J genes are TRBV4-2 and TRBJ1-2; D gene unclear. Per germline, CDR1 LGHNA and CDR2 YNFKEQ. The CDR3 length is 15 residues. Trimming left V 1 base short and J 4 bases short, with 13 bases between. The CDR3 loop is CASSQGFTLGYGYTF. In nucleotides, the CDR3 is TGTGCCAGCAGCCAAGGATTCACCCTCGGCTATGGCTACACCTTC.

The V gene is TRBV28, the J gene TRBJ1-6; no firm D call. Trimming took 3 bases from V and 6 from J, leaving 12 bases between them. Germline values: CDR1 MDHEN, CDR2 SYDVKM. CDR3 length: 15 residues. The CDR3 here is CASSFSRGGNSPLHF. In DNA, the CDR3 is TGTGCCAGCAGTTTTTCGCGGGGTGGTAATTCACCCCTCCACTTT.

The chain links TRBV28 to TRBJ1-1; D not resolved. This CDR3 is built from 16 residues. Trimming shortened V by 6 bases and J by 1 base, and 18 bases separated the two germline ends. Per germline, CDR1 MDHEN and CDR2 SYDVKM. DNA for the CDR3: TGTGCCAGCAGATATACCCCAGGACTCACGAACACTGAAGCTTTCTTT. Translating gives CASRYTPGLTNTEAFF.

The CDR3 sequence is CASSLAGTSYREQYF. CDR3 DNA: TGTGCCAGCAGCCTCGCCGGGACTAGTTATCGCGAGCAGTACTTC. The chain recombines TRBV7-2 with TRBJ2-7; 8 nucleotides match TRBD2. CDR1 is SGHTA, CDR2 FQGNSA, per germline. This CDR3 has 15 amino acids. V gave up 5 bases and J gave up 6 bases; unmatched junction bases: 12.

CDR3 in DNA: TGCGCCAGCAGCCAACCTCCGGGACAGGGCTACGAGCAGTACTTC. It translates to CASSQPPGQGYEQYF. The chain links TRBV4-1 to TRBJ2-7, with 9 positions matching TRBD1. Germline V gene lookup returns CDR1 MGHRA and CDR2 YSYEKL. This CDR3 spans 15 amino acids. V trimming: 2 bases; J trimming: 3 bases; junction bases outside the gene matches: 5.

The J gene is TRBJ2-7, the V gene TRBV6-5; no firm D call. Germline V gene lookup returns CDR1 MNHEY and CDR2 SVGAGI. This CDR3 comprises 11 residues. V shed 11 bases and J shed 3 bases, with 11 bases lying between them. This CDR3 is CAGGLNYEQYF. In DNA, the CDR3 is TGTGCCGGCGGATTAAACTACGAGCAGTACTTC.

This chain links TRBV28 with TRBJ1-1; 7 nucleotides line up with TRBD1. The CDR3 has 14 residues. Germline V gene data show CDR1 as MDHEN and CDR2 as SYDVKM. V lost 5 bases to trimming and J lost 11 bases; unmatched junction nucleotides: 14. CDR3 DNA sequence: TGTGCCAGCAGTATTAGTCCGACAGGGTCTAGCGCTTTCTTT. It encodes CASSISPTGSSAFF.

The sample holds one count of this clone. The CDR3 DNA reads as TGTGCCACCAGCAGAGATTGGTACGAATCAGCTAACTATGGCTACACCTTC. Its translation is CATSRDWYESANYGYTF. The chain has TRBV15 and TRBJ1-2, with no clear D. Germline V gene sequence: CDR1 LNHNV, CDR2 YYDKDF (reference sequence). The length of the CDR3 is 17 residues. V gave up 0 bases and J gave up 0 bases, with 14 bases separating them.

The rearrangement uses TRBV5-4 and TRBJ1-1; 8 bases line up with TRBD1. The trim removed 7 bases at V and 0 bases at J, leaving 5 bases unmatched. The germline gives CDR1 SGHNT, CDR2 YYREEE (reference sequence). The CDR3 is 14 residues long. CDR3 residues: CASGVTGVNTEAFF. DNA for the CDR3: TGTGCCAGCGGGGTGACAGGGGTGAACACTGAAGCTTTCTTT. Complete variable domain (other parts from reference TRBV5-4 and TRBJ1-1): ETGVTQSPTHLIKTRGQQVTLRCSSQSGHNTVSWYQQALGQGPQFIFQYYREEENGRGNFPPRFSGLQFPNYSSELNVNALELDDSALYLCASGVTGVNTEAFFGQGTRLTVV.

CDR3 sequence reads: CASSQALRASGTYEQYF. CDR3 in DNA: TGTGCCAGCAGCCAAGCACTACGGGCTAGCGGAACCTACGAGCAGTACTTC. The chain uses TRBV3-1 (or the pseudogene TRBV3-2) and TRBJ2-7; TRBD2 matches at 7 bases. The length of the CDR3 is 17 residues. CDR1 and CDR2 (germline): LGHDT, YNNKEL (reference sequence). V lost 1 base, J lost 2 bases, and 11 bases stayed unmatched.

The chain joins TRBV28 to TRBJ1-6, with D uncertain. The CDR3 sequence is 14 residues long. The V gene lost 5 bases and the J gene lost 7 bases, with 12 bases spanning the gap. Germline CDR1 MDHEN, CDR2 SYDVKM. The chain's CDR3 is CASSLRRRNSPLHF. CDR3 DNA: TGTGCCAGCAGTCTCCGACGGAGGAATTCACCCCTCCACTTT.

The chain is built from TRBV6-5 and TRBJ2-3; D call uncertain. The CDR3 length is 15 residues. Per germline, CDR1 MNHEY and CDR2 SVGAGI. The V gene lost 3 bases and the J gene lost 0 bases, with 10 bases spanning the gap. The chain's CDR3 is CASSYLGSSTDTQYF. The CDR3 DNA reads TGTGCCAGCAGTTATCTAGGATCTAGCACAGATACGCAGTATTTT.

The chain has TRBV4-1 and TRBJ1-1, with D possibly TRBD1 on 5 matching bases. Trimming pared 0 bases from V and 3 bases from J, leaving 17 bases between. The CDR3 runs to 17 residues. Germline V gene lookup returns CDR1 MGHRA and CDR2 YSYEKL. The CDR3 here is CASSQERWRGGDTEAFF. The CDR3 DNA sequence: TGCGCCAGCAGCCAAGAAAGGTGGAGGGGAGGGGACACTGAAGCTTTCTTT.

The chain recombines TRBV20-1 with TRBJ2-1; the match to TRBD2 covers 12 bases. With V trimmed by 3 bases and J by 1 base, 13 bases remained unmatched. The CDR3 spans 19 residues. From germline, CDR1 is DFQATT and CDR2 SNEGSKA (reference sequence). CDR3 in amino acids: CSASGIGLAGKRSYNEQFF. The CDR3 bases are TGCAGTGCTAGTGGGATTGGACTAGCGGGAAAGAGATCCTACAATGAGCAGTTCTTC.